This passage covers 3 T cell receptor beta chains from one sample sequenced in a study. TCRdb redid the calling of the reads with MiXCR, one entry per CDR3 protein. The sample lists some 15,000 distinct CDR3 sequences; about 30% were seen once. Sequencing input: blood. The receptors here all came from a human donor.

This clonotype was seen at least ten times. This chain joins TRBV18 and TRBJ1-4; D is uncertain. This CDR3 is built from 14 residues. Germline CDR1 reads KGHSH; CDR2 reads LQKENI. Trimming removed 4 bases at V and 5 bases at J, with 11 bases between. The CDR3 nucleotides are TGTGCCAGCTCACAAAGAGTCGCGAATGAAAAACTGTTTTTT. The encoded protein is CASSQRVANEKLFF.

The sample holds a few counts of this clonotype. A much larger clone is a single base away; this may be a read error. V gene TRBV20-1 combines with J gene TRBJ2-3; TRBD2 aligns across 11 bases. This CDR3 has 15 residues. The V and J ends lost 3 bases and 6 bases, in that order; junction bases with no gene match: 8. CDR1 DFQATT and CDR2 SNEGSKA come from the germline V gene (reference sequence). CDR3: CSARISGRAGDTQYF. The CDR3 DNA reads TGCAGTGCTAGGATTAGCGGGAGGGCCGGGGATACGCAGTATTTT.

In its sample, this clonotype was seen many times. CDR3 sequence: CASSFNRGQGTEAFF. Written as DNA, the CDR3 is TGTGCCAGCAGCTTCAATCGGGGGCAGGGCACTGAAGCTTTCTTT. J is TRBJ1-1 and V is TRBV5-4; a possible D gene is TRBD1 (6 bases). Trimming stripped 2 bases from V and 4 bases from J, with 15 bases between. CDR3 length equals 15 residues. Germline lookup yields CDR1 SGHNT and CDR2 YYREEE (reference sequence).